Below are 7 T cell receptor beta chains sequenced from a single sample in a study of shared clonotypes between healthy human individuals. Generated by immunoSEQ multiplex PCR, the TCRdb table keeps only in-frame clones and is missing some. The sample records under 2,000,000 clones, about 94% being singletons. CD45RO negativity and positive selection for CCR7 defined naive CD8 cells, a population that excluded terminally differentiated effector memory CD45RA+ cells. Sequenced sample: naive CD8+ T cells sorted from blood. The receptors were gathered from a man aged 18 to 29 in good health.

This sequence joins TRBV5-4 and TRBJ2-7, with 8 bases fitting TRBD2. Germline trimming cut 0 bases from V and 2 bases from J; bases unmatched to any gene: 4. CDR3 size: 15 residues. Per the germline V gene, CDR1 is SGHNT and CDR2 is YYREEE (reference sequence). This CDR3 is CASSLERTSPYEQYF. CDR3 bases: TGTGCCAGCAGCTTGGAACGGACTAGCCCCTACGAGCAGTACTTC.

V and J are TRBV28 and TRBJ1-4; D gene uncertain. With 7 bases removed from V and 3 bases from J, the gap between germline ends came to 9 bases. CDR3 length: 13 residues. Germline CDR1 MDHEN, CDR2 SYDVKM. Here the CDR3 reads CASTPWANEKLFF. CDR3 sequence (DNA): TGTGCCAGCACCCCGTGGGCTAATGAAAAACTGTTTTTT.

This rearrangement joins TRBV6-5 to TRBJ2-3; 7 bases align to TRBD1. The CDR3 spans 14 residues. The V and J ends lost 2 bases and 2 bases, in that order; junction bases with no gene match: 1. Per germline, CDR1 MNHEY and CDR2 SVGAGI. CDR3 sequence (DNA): TGTGCCAGCAGTTACGACAGGGCCACAGATACGCAGTATTTT. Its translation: CASSYDRATDTQYF.

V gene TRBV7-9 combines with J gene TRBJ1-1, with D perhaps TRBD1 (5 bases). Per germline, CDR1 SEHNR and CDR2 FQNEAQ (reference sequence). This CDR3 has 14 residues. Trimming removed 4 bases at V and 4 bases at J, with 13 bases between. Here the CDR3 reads CASSSIQGSTEAFF. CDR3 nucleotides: TGTGCCAGCAGCTCCATCCAGGGTAGCACTGAAGCTTTCTTT.

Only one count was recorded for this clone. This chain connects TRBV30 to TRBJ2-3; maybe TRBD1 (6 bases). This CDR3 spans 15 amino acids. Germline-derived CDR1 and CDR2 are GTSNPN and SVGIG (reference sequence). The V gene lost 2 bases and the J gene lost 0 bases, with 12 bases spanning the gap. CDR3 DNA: TGTGCCTGGAGTCCGTCGGGACAAAGCACAGATACGCAGTATTTT. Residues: CAWSPSGQSTDTQYF.

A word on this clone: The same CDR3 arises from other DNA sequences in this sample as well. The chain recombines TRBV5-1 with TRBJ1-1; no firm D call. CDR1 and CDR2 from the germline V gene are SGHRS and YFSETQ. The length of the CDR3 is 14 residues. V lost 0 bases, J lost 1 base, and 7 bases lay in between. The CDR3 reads CASSLALPNTEAFF. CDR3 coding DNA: TGCGCCAGCAGCTTGGCACTCCCGAACACTGAAGCTTTCTTT. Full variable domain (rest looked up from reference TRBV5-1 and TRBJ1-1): KAGVTQTPRYLIKTRGQQVTLSCSPISGHRSVSWYQQTPGQGLQFLFEYFSETQRNKGNFPGRFSGRQFSNSRSEMNVSTLELGDSALYLCASSLALPNTEAFFGQGTRLTVV.

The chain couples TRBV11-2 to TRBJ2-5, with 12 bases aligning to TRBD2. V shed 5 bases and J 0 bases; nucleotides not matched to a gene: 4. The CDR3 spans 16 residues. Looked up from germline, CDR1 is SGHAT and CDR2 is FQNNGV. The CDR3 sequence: CASSETSGGHQETQYF. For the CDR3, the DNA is TGTGCCAGCAGCGAGACTAGCGGGGGCCACCAAGAGACCCAGTACTTC.